This T cell receptor (beta chain) is drawn from a study of tumor-infiltrating lymphocytes in localized non-small cell lung cancer. Study-wide points: Immunotypes IM1 and IM2 had similar TCR-derived T-cell fractions.

A remark on this clone: Its target is unknown.

Looked up from germline, CDR1 is SGHNT and CDR2 is YENEEA. This CDR3 region has 15 residues. Trimming stripped 1 base from V and 11 bases from J, with 17 bases between. TCRdb's copy holds only in-frame clones and misses some; the assay was immunoSEQ multiplex PCR. The sample lists around 10,000 clones, 50% to 75% seen once, with roughly a tenth in the top ten. This clonotype was sampled from a human donor with non-small cell lung cancer. Sequencing used uninvolved lung tissue not adjacent to the tumor. The chain couples TRBV11-3 to TRBJ1-4; D might be TRBD1 (6 bases). CDR3 nucleotides: TGTGCCAGCAGCTTAGGGACTGCCGGGGGGGCGAAACTGTTTTTT. It specifies CASSLGTAGGAKLFF.